The 32 T cell receptor beta chains reported below all come from one sample, sequenced in a study of blood T cells in healthy people across ages. Through a sample-barcoded 5' primer and a J-beta primer mix, a second PCR was run for about 6 to 11 cycles. TCRdb reanalysed the 5' RACE reads using MiXCR and keeps one entry per CDR3 protein. The table shows roughly 1.4 million distinct CDR3 sequences, with approximately 59% occurring only once. Sample: blood. The receptors derive from a man aged 18 to 30 in good health.

The chain couples TRBV20-1 to TRBJ2-3, with 12 nucleotides matching TRBD2. V was clipped by 5 bases and J by 2 bases; unmatched bases: 2. CDR1 DFQATT and CDR2 SNEGSKA come from the germline V gene (reference sequence). The CDR3 length is 14 residues. The CDR3 here is CSAGLAGNTDTQYF. The DNA of the CDR3 is TGCAGTGCTGGACTAGCGGGGAACACAGATACGCAGTATTTT.

This clonotype has just one count. The V call is TRBV7-9, the J call TRBJ1-2; TRBD1 might be the D (5 bases). The CDR3 loop spans 14 amino acids. The ends were cut back, 1 base at V and 8 bases at J, with 14 bases in the middle. Germline CDR1 reads SEHNR; CDR2 reads FQNEAQ (reference sequence). The CDR3 is CASSLGHLKGGYTF. CDR3 DNA: TGTGCCAGCAGCTTAGGCCACCTTAAGGGGGGCTACACCTTC.

The chain couples TRBV4-2 to TRBJ2-3; 9 nucleotides agree with TRBD2. V lost 7 bases, J lost 7 bases, and 6 bases stayed unmatched. From germline, CDR1 is LGHNA and CDR2 YNFKEQ. The CDR3 is 13 residues long. CDR3 region: CASKGLAGHTQYF. The CDR3, as DNA: TGTGCCAGCAAAGGGCTAGCGGGGCATACGCAGTATTTT.

This clonotype turned up a few times. A much bigger clone sits one base away, suggesting this may be a read error. This chain uses TRBV3-1 with TRBJ2-7; D is unclear. The CDR3 extends over 15 amino acids. Trimming stripped 1 base from V and 7 bases from J, with 17 bases between. Germline CDR1 reads LGHDT; CDR2 reads YNNKEL (reference sequence). CDR3 in DNA: TGTGCCAGCAGCCAAGGCAGTACCCATTACAATGAGCAGTACTTC. It translates to CASSQGSTHYNEQYF.

The chain has TRBV7-9 and TRBJ1-2; 10 bases map to TRBD1. V dropped 3 bases and J dropped 6; count of bases not matched to a gene: 10. The CDR3 length is 16 residues. CDR1 is SEHNR and CDR2 is FQNEAQ in the germline V gene (reference sequence). The CDR3 loop reads CASSLGDRGKIDGYTF. The CDR3 DNA is TGTGCCAGCAGCTTGGGGGACAGGGGTAAAATTGATGGCTACACCTTC. Combining the CDR3 with reference TRBV7-9 and TRBJ1-2 gives the whole variable domain DTGVSQNPRHKITKRGQNVTFRCDPISEHNRLYWYRQTLGQGPEFLTYFQNEAQLEKSRLLSDRFSAERPKGSFSTLEIQRTEQGDSAMYLCASSLGDRGKIDGYTFGSGTRLTVV.

This clonotype has just one count. The chain recombines TRBV6-1 with TRBJ2-1; D unresolved. V was cut by 8 bases and J by 2 bases, with 7 bases left in between. Germline CDR1 MNHNS, CDR2 SASEGT. The length of the CDR3 is 12 residues. The DNA for the CDR3 is TGTGCCAGCCGGACCACCTACAATGAGCAGTTCTTC. Translating it yields CASRTTYNEQFF.

This clonotype was counted a few times. V and J are TRBV29-1 and TRBJ2-7; tentative D call: TRBD2 (6 bases). V shed 6 bases and J shed 1 base, with 10 bases lying between them. This CDR3 has 12 amino acids. Germline loops: CDR1 SQVTM, CDR2 ANQGSEA. The CDR3 sequence: CSVSGVSYEQYF. The CDR3 DNA follows: TGCAGCGTATCGGGGGTTTCCTACGAGCAGTACTTC.

In this sample, this clonotype turned up a few times. The V and J genes are TRBV20-1 and TRBJ2-1, with 7 bases lining up with TRBD2. J was trimmed by 0 bases and V by 6 bases; bases with no gene match: 5. Germline loops: CDR1 DFQATT, CDR2 SNEGSKA (reference sequence). The CDR3 sequence is 14 residues long. Here the CDR3 reads CSATSGNSYNEQFF. For the CDR3, the DNA is TGCAGTGCGACAAGCGGGAACTCCTACAATGAGCAGTTCTTC.

This sequence joins TRBV21-1 and TRBJ2-7; TRBD2 is the table's D call and was not checked against the DNA. TRBV21-1 is deemed a pseudogene. This CDR3 is 16 amino acids long. This CDR3 reads CASSTLAGSSSYEQYF. CDR3 nucleotides: TGTGCCAGCAGCACCCTAGCGGGGTCAAGCTCCTACGAGCAGTACTTC.

This clonotype was detected a few times. The V call is TRBV13, the J call TRBJ2-4; D may be TRBD1 or TRBD2 (5 bases each). The J call may be mistaken, given a closer DNA end match to TRBJ2-7. The CDR3 loop spans 13 amino acids. Germline CDR1 is PRHDT and CDR2 is FYEKMQ (reference sequence). The CDR3 region has the DNA TGTGCCAGCAGCCCGCCTGGGACGGGCGAGCAGTACTTC. It translates to CASSPPGTGEQYF.

This sequence joins TRBV12-3 or TRBV12-4 and TRBJ1-3; no firm D call. Deletions cut 5 bases from V and 6 bases from J, with 8 bases between. The CDR3 totals 12 residues. The CDR3 DNA sequence: TGTGCCAGCAGTCCATCCGTAAACACCATATATTTT. This gives the protein CASSPSVNTIYF.

This chain joins TRBV10-2 and TRBJ1-3, with 7 bases identical to TRBD1. The germline V gene has CDR1 WSHSY and CDR2 SAAADI. CDR3 length: 18 residues. V shed 3 bases and J 0 bases; nucleotides not matched to a gene: 11. CDR3 coding DNA: TGCGCCAGCAGTGATCCCCCTAGGACAGGCCGCTCTGGAAACACCATATATTTT. Translating gives CASSDPPRTGRSGNTIYF.

The V call is TRBV7-6, the J call TRBJ1-6; D is unclear. CDR1 and CDR2 from the germline V gene are SGHVS and FNYEAQ. This CDR3 contains 13 residues. The germline V and J ends were trimmed by 0 bases and 13 bases, with 10 bases remaining between them. The DNA of the CDR3 is TGTGCCAGCAGCTTAGCGCGTGACCCCCCCCTCCACTTT. This sequence encodes CASSLARDPPLHF. Full variable domain (rest looked up from reference TRBV7-6 and TRBJ1-6): GAGVSQSPRYKVTKRGQDVALRCDPISGHVSLYWYRQALGQGPEFLTYFNYEAQQDKSGLPNDRFSAERPEGSISTLTIQRTEQRDSAMYRCASSLARDPPLHFGNGTRLTVT.

This chain links TRBV20-1 with TRBJ1-5; perhaps TRBD1 as D (5 bases). Trimming took off 6 bases at V and 7 bases at J, with 19 bases between the two ends. The CDR3 runs to 14 residues. Germline V lookup: CDR1 DFQATT, CDR2 SNEGSKA (reference sequence). In DNA form, the CDR3 reads TGCAGTGCGGAACAGGAGTATCAGGGCCAGCCCCAGCATTTT. Translating it yields CSAEQEYQGQPQHF.

Concerning this clonotype: Germline and junction disagree at one end, which may indicate a read error. The chain has TRBV10-3 and TRBJ2-1, with D uncertain. Germline V gene lookup returns CDR1 ENHRY and CDR2 SYGVKD. CDR3 length: 16 amino acids. For the CDR3, the DNA is TGTGCCATCCGATATGGGCGCCCAAGCTCCTACAATGAGCAGTTTTTC. As protein: CAIRYGRPSSYNEQFF.

The V and J genes are TRBV15 and TRBJ2-5; D gene ambiguous. There are 13 residues in the CDR3. Germline CDR1 reads LNHNV; CDR2 reads YYDKDF (reference sequence). V was trimmed by 5 bases and J by 2 bases, leaving 9 bases between them. CDR3 protein: CATSESSQETQYF. In nucleotides, the CDR3 is TGTGCCACCAGCGAAAGCAGTCAAGAGACCCAGTACTTC.

The table lists this clonotype with a few counts. The chain recombines TRBV29-1 with TRBJ1-2, with D uncertain. V gave up 0 bases and J gave up 5 bases, with 13 bases separating them. The length of the CDR3 is 14 residues. Germline V gene sequence: CDR1 SQVTM, CDR2 ANQGSEA. For the CDR3, the DNA is TGCAGCGTTGAAGACGAGTTCCGAGGGTATGGCTACACCTTC. This sequence encodes CSVEDEFRGYGYTF.

The chain combines TRBV20-1 with TRBJ2-7; maybe TRBD1 (6 bases). Germline CDR1 DFQATT, CDR2 SNEGSKA (reference sequence). CDR3 length: 13 residues. The ends were cut back, 0 bases at V and 2 bases at J, with 8 bases in the middle. The CDR3 is CSAREPGAYEQYF. The CDR3 DNA reads TGCAGTGCTAGAGAACCAGGGGCCTACGAGCAGTACTTC.

The rearrangement links TRBV30 to TRBJ2-1, with 7 bases lining up with TRBD2. The CDR3 runs to 16 residues. The germline V gene has CDR1 GTSNPN and CDR2 SVGIG (reference sequence). The J segment lost 4 bases and the V segment lost 0 bases, leaving 9 bases of the junction unmatched. CDR3 nucleotides: TGTGCCTGGAGTGTGGCCGGGACTACACCATACAATGAGCAGTTCTTC. Translation: CAWSVAGTTPYNEQFF.

V gene TRBV12-3 or TRBV12-4 combines with J gene TRBJ1-2, with a possible D match to TRBD1 (5 bases). V was clipped by 3 bases and J by 5 bases, with 28 bases between them. The CDR3 consists of 19 residues. The CDR3 region is CASSFREGTFYGEFYGYTF. CDR3 DNA: TGTGCCAGCAGTTTCCGAGAAGGGACTTTTTATGGGGAGTTTTATGGCTACACCTTC.

This clonotype was observed at least ten times. This chain connects TRBV4-1 to TRBJ2-7; the D is unclear. The V end lost 0 bases, the J end lost 1 base, and 7 bases lay between the germline ends. CDR1 is MGHRA, CDR2 YSYEKL, per germline. This CDR3 has 14 residues. CDR3 in amino acids: CASSQDGRSYEQYF. CDR3 bases: TGCGCCAGCAGCCAAGACGGGCGGTCCTACGAGCAGTACTTC.

The chain recombines TRBV6-5 with TRBJ2-7; a possible D gene is TRBD1 (6 bases). Trimming took 6 bases from V and 7 from J, leaving 16 bases between them. This CDR3 has 13 residues. Germline V CDR1 and CDR2: MNHEY, SVGAGI. As DNA, the CDR3 is TGTGCCAGCAGAACAGGGTCGGTTCGGGAGCAGTACTTC. It is translated as CASRTGSVREQYF.

The chain recombines TRBV10-3 with TRBJ2-5; TRBD1 matches 9 bases. Germline V gene data show CDR1 as ENHRY and CDR2 as SYGVKD. The CDR3 extends over 14 amino acids. Losses at the gene ends were 2 bases for V and 4 bases for J; bases not matched to a gene: 2. The CDR3 is CAISEPGQGETQYF. The CDR3 DNA reads as TGTGCCATCAGTGAGCCGGGACAGGGAGAGACCCAGTACTTC.

This clonotype has at least ten counts. The chain joins TRBV7-9 to TRBJ2-3; the D gene is possibly TRBD1 (5 bases). Germline values: CDR1 SEHNR, CDR2 FQNEAQ (reference sequence). V lost 5 bases and J lost 0, with 12 bases in between. The CDR3 has 15 amino acids. The CDR3 bases are TGTGCCAGCAGCGCCCCGACAGACAGCACAGATACGCAGTATTTT. It codes for CASSAPTDSTDTQYF. Looking up the rest from reference TRBV7-9 and TRBJ2-3 gives the full variable domain: DTGVSQNPRHKITKRGQNVTFRCDPISEHNRLYWYRQTLGQGPEFLTYFQNEAQLEKSRLLSDRFSAERPKGSFSTLEIQRTEQGDSAMYLCASSAPTDSTDTQYFGPGTRLTVL.

The J gene is TRBJ1-4, the V gene TRBV27; no clear D gene. Germline CDR1 and CDR2: MNHEY and SMNVEV (reference sequence). The CDR3 consists of 15 residues. V was clipped by 3 bases and J by 10 bases, with 18 bases between them. CDR3 sequence reads: CASSLSGPPWGKLFF. For the CDR3, the DNA is TGTGCCAGCAGTTTGTCCGGGCCACCTTGGGGAAAACTGTTTTTT.

This clonotype has a handful of counts. The chain links TRBV2 to TRBJ2-1, with 7 nucleotides matching TRBD2. The V and J ends lost 8 bases and 5 bases, in that order; junction bases with no gene match: 3. CDR3 size: 12 residues. CDR1 SNHLY and CDR2 FYNNEI come from the germline V gene. The DNA of the CDR3 is TGTGCCAGCGGTCTAGCGGACAATGAGCAGTTCTTC. This translates into CASGLADNEQFF.

Regarding this clonotype: The germline gene is not matched at one end of the junction; a read error may be the cause. The chain joins TRBV27 to TRBJ1-5; D gene uncertain. Per germline, CDR1 MNHEY and CDR2 SMNVEV (reference sequence). The CDR3 covers 14 residues. The CDR3 sequence: CTSPMFFGNQPQHF. In DNA form, the CDR3 reads TGTACCAGCCCGATGTTTTTCGGTAATCAGCCCCAGCATTTT.

The chain uses TRBV12-3 or TRBV12-4 and TRBJ2-2; 7 nucleotides agree with TRBD1. The CDR3 length is 14 residues. V shed 5 bases and J 5 bases; nucleotides not matched to a gene: 5. As DNA, the CDR3 is TGTGCCAGCAGTCGGGACAGCCTAACCGGGGAGCTGTTTTTT. Protein sequence: CASSRDSLTGELFF.

The genes are TRBV20-1 and TRBJ1-2, with 7 bases identical to TRBD1. This CDR3 has 14 residues. Germline V gene lookup returns CDR1 DFQATT and CDR2 SNEGSKA (reference sequence). Unmatched junction bases numbered 7, after V lost 0 bases and J lost 6 bases. The CDR3 DNA reads as TGCAGTGCTAGAGACGACGGGACAGCCCATGGCTACACCTTC. Protein product: CSARDDGTAHGYTF.

The genes are TRBV5-5 and TRBJ1-1; the D gene is possibly TRBD1 (5 bases). In germline, CDR1 is SGHKS, CDR2 YYEKEE (reference sequence). The V end lost 4 bases, the J end lost 1 base, and 14 bases lay between the germline ends. The CDR3 loop spans 15 amino acids. The CDR3 DNA follows: TGTGCCAGCAGCGTAACCGGGACGGCGAACACTGAAGCTTTCTTT. Its protein is CASSVTGTANTEAFF.

Only a few counts were recorded for this clonotype. The chain couples TRBV13 to TRBJ2-5, with TRBD2 identical over 11 bases. Germline V gene data show CDR1 as PRHDT and CDR2 as FYEKMQ (reference sequence). There are 15 residues in the CDR3. V shed 5 bases and J 2 bases; nucleotides not matched to a gene: 4. The CDR3 DNA sequence: TGTGCCAGCAGCGCTAGCGGGGGGCTACAAGAGACCCAGTACTTC. It yields the protein CASSASGGLQETQYF.

The chain recombines TRBV20-1 with TRBJ2-7, with D tentatively TRBD1 (7 bases). The ends were cut back, 5 bases at V and 3 bases at J, with 17 bases in the middle. This CDR3 has 14 residues. Germline loops: CDR1 DFQATT, CDR2 SNEGSKA (reference sequence). The CDR3 nucleotides read TGCAGTGCTCCCGAAAGGGGGGACAGCTACGAGCAGTACTTC. Protein: CSAPERGDSYEQYF.